The clone carrying this TCR beta chain has only one observation. The record originates from a study of blood T cell repertoires in COVID-19. Germline V lookup: CDR1 SGHAT, CDR2 FQNNGV. The CDR3 is 13 residues long. V was trimmed by 1 base and J by 5 bases, leaving 6 bases between them. The method was immunoSEQ multiplex PCR; TCRdb's version includes in-frame clones alone and lacks a portion of them. The data contain under 95,000 clones, approximately 79% of them seen just once; the ten biggest clones take up approximately 10%. This chain uses TRBV11-2 with TRBJ1-5; D is unresolved. The material sequenced was peripheral blood. The receptor comes from a man between 65 and 80 years old with acute or convalescent COVID-19. CDR3 protein: CASSLGRDQPQHF. In DNA, the CDR3 is TGTGCCAGCAGCTTAGGTCGGGATCAGCCCCAGCATTTT.